This TCR beta chain came from a study of T cells after somatic rescue of genetic block (TCRdb year 2020). About the investigation overall: What the study looked at was long-term robustness, specifically in a T-cell system that came about through somatic rescue of a genetic block in T-cell development.

This clone has just a few counts. It has no known antigen specificity. Nothing much larger sits one base from this clone, and base qualities are not available. CDR3 length: 14 amino acids, cysteine to phenylalanine. Left in the record is the CDR3 DNA by itself, 42 bases read in frame from the first base. Germline trimming: 2 bases from V, 8 bases from J; junction bases outside gene matches: 3. CDR1 and CDR2, looked up from the germline V gene, are SGHRS and YFSETQ. The library was produced with the immunoSEQ multiplex PCR assay. Here the immuneACCESS table is served through TCRdb, limited to in-frame sequences with V and J called. Missing clones are a known gap in these copies; in checked studies unresolved V genes cover under half, and the rest lacks a known reason. The sample contains about 110,000 clones, over 80% of them found a single time. The top ten hold less than 1.5% of the sample.

Input material: peripheral blood mononuclear cells (PBMCs). The receptor chain draws on TRBV5-1 and TRBJ2-1; TRBD2 aligns with 11 central bases. The clonotype comes from a woman aged 18-30 years. The DNA is TGCGCCAGCAGCTTTAGCGGGGGGGCAGATGAGCAGTTCTTC. It is translated as CASSFSGGADEQFF.